In this sample, the clone carrying this T cell receptor beta chain turned up a few times. The study recruited people aged 18 to 89 years across 24 US areas. This sample is drawn from a study of blood T cell repertoires in COVID-19. Overall study: Acute and convalescent COVID-19 specimens originated in the United States, Italy and Spain. From T cells, B-cell-depleted T cells, or PBMCs came the material, which was cDNA or gDNA.

Trimming pared 0 bases from V and 4 bases from J, leaving 10 bases between. The CDR3 sequence is 15 residues long. Germline-derived CDR1 and CDR2 are MNHEY and SVGAGI. Sequencing was performed with immunoSEQ multiplex PCR; in TCRdb, only in-frame clones are kept and a portion is missing. This table holds 350,000 to 500,000 clones, more than 70% found once. Input material: PBMCs or T cells enriched from blood (not recorded which). This TCR derives from a woman aged 18 to 35 who had been exposed to COVID-19. The genes are TRBV6-5 and TRBJ2-1; D perhaps matches TRBD1 (6 bases). The CDR3 sequence is CASSYSKQGYNEQFF. The CDR3 nucleotides are TGTGCCAGCAGTTACTCGAAACAGGGTTACAATGAGCAGTTCTTC.